Listed below are T cell receptor beta chains from one sample, sequenced in a study of Tregs in tolerant kidney transplant recipients. Profiling relied on immunoSEQ multiplex PCR, and the TCRdb table lists in-frame clones only, not all of them. This sample has some 66,000 clones, with 80% to 95% found just once. Here the sequenced sample was CD8+ T cells from blood, taken before the transplant. These receptor sequences come from a human donor who received a combined kidney and bone marrow transplant. Each CDR3 is given with its conserved first and last residue. The D gene is left open where the match is weak. A clone size is listed for some rows: how often the clone was seen (once, few, many), or a class if it is expanded.

j_gene: TRBJ2-1; d_gene: NA; v_gene: TRBV7-3; abundance: NA; CDR3nt: TGTGCCAGCAGCGGCGGGGGCCACAATGAGCAGTTCTTC; CDR3aa: CASSGGGHNEQFF
j_gene: TRBJ2-1; d_gene: NA; v_gene: TRBV9; abundance: NA; CDR3nt: TGTGCCAGCAGCGTAGGTAGCGAGTGGCATGAGCAGTTCTTC; CDR3aa: CASSVGSEWHEQFF
j_gene: TRBJ2-1; d_gene: NA; v_gene: TRBV19; abundance: NA; CDR3nt: TGTGCCAGTAGTCCGACAGGTAGCTCCTACAATGAGCAGTTCTTC; CDR3aa: CASSPTGSSYNEQFF
j_gene: TRBJ1-5; d_gene: NA; v_gene: TRBV27; abundance: NA; CDR3nt: TGTGCCAGCAGTCCAGGGACATTCCTGGTAAACGATCAGCCCCAGCATTTT; CDR3aa: CASSPGTFLVNDQPQHF
j_gene: TRBJ2-7; d_gene: NA; v_gene: TRBV5-6; abundance: few; CDR3nt: TGTGCCAGCAGCTTACCCACCGAGGCCTACGAGCAGTACTTC; CDR3aa: CASSLPTEAYEQYF
j_gene: TRBJ1-1; d_gene: NA; v_gene: TRBV7-8; abundance: NA; CDR3nt: TGTGCCAGCAGCTTAGATTGGGAGGCTGAAGCTTTCTTT; CDR3aa: CASSLDWEAEAFF
j_gene: TRBJ2-1; d_gene: TRBD1; v_gene: TRBV5-4; abundance: NA; CDR3nt: TGTGCCAGCAGGGACCGGGACAGAGACGGTGAGCAGTTCTTC; CDR3aa: CASRDRDRDGEQFF
j_gene: TRBJ2-5; d_gene: NA; v_gene: TRBV6-5; abundance: NA; CDR3nt: TGTGCCAGCAGTTACTCGAGGGTTCTTGAGACCCAGTACTTC; CDR3aa: CASSYSRVLETQYF
j_gene: TRBJ2-1; d_gene: TRBD2; v_gene: TRBV19; abundance: NA; CDR3nt: TGTGCCAGTAGTATCTGGACTAGCGGGTACACCTACAATGAGCAGTTCTTC; CDR3aa: CASSIWTSGYTYNEQFF
j_gene: TRBJ2-7; d_gene: TRBD1; v_gene: TRBV13; abundance: NA; CDR3nt: TGTGCCAGCAGCTTACCGGGACAGGGTATCTGGGAGCAGTACTTC; CDR3aa: CASSLPGQGIWEQYF
j_gene: TRBJ2-7; d_gene: NA; v_gene: TRBV4-2; abundance: NA; CDR3nt: TGTGCCAGCAGCCAAGTGGGCGGACCGGGAACCACCTACGAGCAGTACTTC; CDR3aa: CASSQVGGPGTTYEQYF
j_gene: TRBJ2-2; d_gene: TRBD1; v_gene: TRBV7-3; abundance: NA; CDR3nt: TGTGCCAGCAGCACCCCCGGGACAGGGGAGGGCGGGGAGCTGTTTTTT; CDR3aa: CASSTPGTGEGGELFF
j_gene: TRBJ2-1; d_gene: TRBD2; v_gene: TRBV12-5; abundance: NA; CDR3nt: TGTGCTAGTGGTTTGCTCGTTTTATCGGACCGGGAGGGAAATGAGCAGTTCTTC; CDR3aa: CASGLLVLSDREGNEQFF
j_gene: TRBJ2-7; d_gene: TRBD2; v_gene: TRBV9; abundance: NA; CDR3nt: TGTGCCAGCAGCGGCGGGAGGGCCTACGAGCAGTACTTC; CDR3aa: CASSGGRAYEQYF
j_gene: TRBJ1-5; d_gene: NA; v_gene: TRBV11-3; abundance: NA; CDR3nt: TGTGCCAGCAGCTTAACTACCAATCAGCCCCAGCATTTT; CDR3aa: CASSLTTNQPQHF
j_gene: TRBJ2-2; d_gene: NA; v_gene: TRBV4-2; abundance: NA; CDR3nt: TGTGCCAGCAGCCAAAGAGTGGGAGTCACCGGGGAGCTGTTTTTT; CDR3aa: CASSQRVGVTGELFF
j_gene: TRBJ2-7; d_gene: NA; v_gene: TRBV7-6; abundance: NA; CDR3nt: TGTGCCAGCAGCTTATCAGGGGCCTCCTACGAGCAGTACTTC; CDR3aa: CASSLSGASYEQYF
j_gene: TRBJ1-5; d_gene: TRBD1; v_gene: TRBV28; abundance: once; CDR3nt: TGTGCCAGCAGTTTTATTGTACAGGGGGAATCTCAGCCCCAGCATTTT; CDR3aa: CASSFIVQGESQPQHF
j_gene: TRBJ1-2; d_gene: NA; v_gene: TRBV27; abundance: NA; CDR3nt: TGTGCCAGCAGTAAGACAGCCTACTATGGCTACACCTTC; CDR3aa: CASSKTAYYGYTF
j_gene: TRBJ1-2; d_gene: NA; v_gene: TRBV30; abundance: NA; CDR3nt: TGTGCCTGGACGGGTAGGTTCCATGGCTACACCTTC; CDR3aa: CAWTGRFHGYTF
j_gene: TRBJ1-3; d_gene: TRBD1; v_gene: TRBV2; abundance: NA; CDR3nt: TGTGCCAGCGGACAGGCTGGAAACACCATATATTTT; CDR3aa: CASGQAGNTIYF
j_gene: TRBJ2-3; d_gene: NA; v_gene: TRBV7-9; abundance: NA; CDR3nt: TGTGCCAGCAGCTTTCTTAGCACAGATACGCAGTATTTT; CDR3aa: CASSFLSTDTQYF
j_gene: TRBJ2-1; d_gene: TRBD2; v_gene: TRBV7-9; abundance: NA; CDR3nt: TGTGCCAGCGGGGGTCGAACTAGCGGGGGGGCATCCTACAATGAGCAGTTCTTC; CDR3aa: CASGGRTSGGASYNEQFF
j_gene: TRBJ2-1; d_gene: TRBD2; v_gene: TRBV7-6; abundance: NA; CDR3nt: TGTGCCAGCAGCTTAGAGGTCGCGATAGCGGGAGGGAATGAGCAGTTCTTC; CDR3aa: CASSLEVAIAGGNEQFF
j_gene: TRBJ1-2; d_gene: TRBD1; v_gene: TRBV5-8; abundance: once; CDR3nt: TGTGCGTACAGGGGTCGGGGCTACACCTTC; CDR3aa: CAYRGRGYTF
j_gene: TRBJ1-1; d_gene: NA; v_gene: TRBV11-2; abundance: NA; CDR3nt: TGTGCCAGCAGTCTACCAGGGAACACTGAAGCTTTCTTT; CDR3aa: CASSLPGNTEAFF
j_gene: TRBJ2-3; d_gene: NA; v_gene: TRBV19; abundance: NA; CDR3nt: TGTGCCAGTTCACAGGGATCAGATACGCAGTATTTT; CDR3aa: CASSQGSDTQYF
j_gene: TRBJ2-2; d_gene: NA; v_gene: TRBV7-6; abundance: NA; CDR3nt: TGTGCCAGCAGCTTCACACCAACGGAACAAGGGACTCTTGACACCGGGGAGCTGTTTTTT; CDR3aa: CASSFTPTEQGTLDTGELFF
j_gene: TRBJ1-5; d_gene: NA; v_gene: TRBV4-1; abundance: NA; CDR3nt: TGCGCCAGCAGCCAACAGTTAGGGGGCAATCAGCCCCAGCATTTT; CDR3aa: CASSQQLGGNQPQHF
j_gene: TRBJ1-4; d_gene: NA; v_gene: TRBV28; abundance: NA; CDR3nt: TGTGCCAGCAGTCCCCCATACGAGGCTAATGAAAAACTGTTTTTT; CDR3aa: CASSPPYEANEKLFF
j_gene: TRBJ2-3; d_gene: TRBD2; v_gene: TRBV27; abundance: NA; CDR3nt: TGTGCCAGCAGCCCCAATAGCGGGGGCACAGATACGCAGTATTTT; CDR3aa: CASSPNSGGTDTQYF
j_gene: TRBJ2-2; d_gene: TRBD1; v_gene: TRBV2; abundance: few; CDR3nt: TGTGCCAGCAGTGAAGGATGGACAGGGGACAACACCGGGGAGCTGTTTTTT; CDR3aa: CASSEGWTGDNTGELFF
j_gene: TRBJ2-1; d_gene: TRBD1; v_gene: TRBV5-6; abundance: NA; CDR3nt: TGTGCCAGCAGTTTCCAGACAGGGATCTCCTACAATGAGCAGTTCTTC; CDR3aa: CASSFQTGISYNEQFF
j_gene: TRBJ2-3; d_gene: NA; v_gene: TRBV14; abundance: NA; CDR3nt: TGTGCCAGCAGCCAGACGGGGAGTCGGGTATCCACAGATACGCAGTATTTT; CDR3aa: CASSQTGSRVSTDTQYF
j_gene: TRBJ1-2; d_gene: NA; v_gene: TRBV6-1; abundance: NA; CDR3nt: TGTGCCAGCAGTGAAGTAGTAAGGACTATACAACGGCCTAACTATGGCTACACCTTC; CDR3aa: CASSEVVRTIQRPNYGYTF
j_gene: TRBJ2-7; d_gene: NA; v_gene: TRBV7-9; abundance: NA; CDR3nt: TGTGCCAGCAGCGCAGGGGACGAGCAGTACTTC; CDR3aa: CASSAGDEQYF
j_gene: TRBJ2-7; d_gene: TRBD1; v_gene: TRBV9; abundance: NA; CDR3nt: TGTGCCAGCAGCGTTACCGGGACAGGGTTGGACGAGCAGTACTTC; CDR3aa: CASSVTGTGLDEQYF
j_gene: TRBJ2-5; d_gene: TRBD1; v_gene: TRBV4-1; abundance: once; CDR3nt: TGCGCCAGCAGCCCCTTAAACTCAGGGGGTGGAGAGACCCAGTACTTC; CDR3aa: CASSPLNSGGGETQYF
j_gene: TRBJ2-6; d_gene: TRBD1; v_gene: TRBV2; abundance: NA; CDR3nt: TGTGCCAGCTATATCCGGGACAGCTCTGGGGCCAACGTCCTGACTTTC; CDR3aa: CASYIRDSSGANVLTF
j_gene: TRBJ2-1; d_gene: NA; v_gene: TRBV9; abundance: NA; CDR3nt: TGTGCCAGCAGCGTAGAGGGACTCTCCTACAATGAGCAGTTCTTC; CDR3aa: CASSVEGLSYNEQFF
j_gene: TRBJ2-2; d_gene: NA; v_gene: TRBV5-6; abundance: NA; CDR3nt: TGTGCCAGCAGCTTGGATCCCTCCACCGGGGAGCTGTTTTTT; CDR3aa: CASSLDPSTGELFF
j_gene: TRBJ1-1; d_gene: TRBD1; v_gene: TRBV4-2; abundance: NA; CDR3nt: TGTGCCAGCAGCCAAGATCCCCAAGGGGGCGAGAACACTGAAGCTTTCTTT; CDR3aa: CASSQDPQGGENTEAFF
j_gene: TRBJ2-1; d_gene: NA; v_gene: TRBV4-3; abundance: NA; CDR3nt: TGCGCCAGCAGCCAAGATCGGGAAGGCCGTGGGAATGAGCAGTTCTTC; CDR3aa: CASSQDREGRGNEQFF
j_gene: TRBJ2-7; d_gene: NA; v_gene: TRBV9; abundance: once; CDR3nt: TGTGCCAGCAGTCCAGGGATGGGGGAGCAGTACTTC; CDR3aa: CASSPGMGEQYF
j_gene: TRBJ1-5; d_gene: TRBD1; v_gene: TRBV4-2; abundance: NA; CDR3nt: TGTGCCAGCGGACAGGGCAGCAATCAGCCCCAGCATTTT; CDR3aa: CASGQGSNQPQHF
j_gene: TRBJ2-3; d_gene: TRBD2; v_gene: TRBV11-1; abundance: NA; CDR3nt: TGTGCCAGCAGCGAGGAGGGGGCGACTAGCGGGAGAATAGTAGATACGCAGTATTTT; CDR3aa: CASSEEGATSGRIVDTQYF
j_gene: TRBJ1-2; d_gene: NA; v_gene: TRBV11-2; abundance: once; CDR3nt: TGTGCCAGCAGCTTGGCAGAAACTAACTATGGCTACACCTTC; CDR3aa: CASSLAETNYGYTF
j_gene: TRBJ2-5; d_gene: NA; v_gene: TRBV9; abundance: NA; CDR3nt: TGTGCCAGCAGCGTAGGCCACTCCGGCGGAGAGACCCAGTACTTC; CDR3aa: CASSVGHSGGETQYF
j_gene: TRBJ2-7; d_gene: NA; v_gene: TRBV6-1; abundance: NA; CDR3nt: TGTGCCAGCAGTCCGGGGTCCTACGAGCAGTACTTC; CDR3aa: CASSPGSYEQYF
j_gene: TRBJ1-2; d_gene: NA; v_gene: TRBV7-9; abundance: NA; CDR3nt: TGTGCCAGCAACTCTCACAGCAAGGACAGATTATATGGCTACACCTTC; CDR3aa: CASNSHSKDRLYGYTF
j_gene: TRBJ2-3; d_gene: NA; v_gene: TRBV2; abundance: NA; CDR3nt: TGTGCCAGCAGTGAACCCTCAGATACGCAGTATTTT; CDR3aa: CASSEPSDTQYF